Here is one T cell receptor beta chain with its context. This clone is labeled medium-sized (0.01 to 0.1%). Its antigen target is currently unknown. Per-base quality was not reported, and no clone a single base away is much larger than it. Reading the germline V gene gives CDR1 KGHSH and CDR2 LQKENI. The CDR3 spans 16 residues, from the cysteine through the phenylalanine. Only the CDR3 region is kept as DNA, spanning 48 bases read in frame from base 1. V is trimmed back by 4 bases and J by 5 bases, and the junction contains 6 bases that no gene match accounts for. The data were obtained in a study of T cell clones after liver transplantation (dated by TCRdb to between 2019 and 2020). Describing the broader study: The samples were obtained from ITN030ST, a randomized trial that attempted immunosuppression withdrawal within 2 years after liver transplantation. Blood samples were collected pre-transplant, pre-randomization before withdrawal, and post-randomization after either full withdrawal or failed withdrawal. No induction therapy was given to the subjects, and standard immunosuppression was administered until randomization at 12-24 months post-transplant. Tolerance was defined as complete withdrawal of immunosuppression for at least one year without a rise in liver enzymes beyond twice the upper limit of normal. The studied cohort comprised 8 liver transplant recipients, 3 classified as tolerant and 5 as non-tolerant. After a pre-transplant mixed lymphocyte reaction, TCRbeta sequencing was used to pinpoint donor-reactive T cell clones, which were subsequently tracked in post-transplant blood. Three of the eight recipients were HCV-positive; the others were transplanted for non-autoimmune, non-viral indications. As an antigen-independent comparator for donor-reactive sequences, third party-reactive TCRbeta sequences were also identified from pre-transplant MLRs. What the study reported, not specific to this receptor: The conclusions were preliminary, being limited by small, heterogeneous patient numbers and by non-standardized post-transplant time points. In most of the 8 subjects, regardless of tolerance or HCV status, circulating donor-reactive CD4 TCRbeta sequences dropped significantly post-transplant. Low numbers of available donor cells limited the measurable donor-reactive repertoire in a couple of subjects. A greater decline was seen for donor-reactive sequences than for third party-reactive sequences, suggesting partial antigen-specific deletion unrelated to withdrawal success. When repertoire turnover was taken into account, detection of donor-reactive sequences was significantly reduced in 7 of 8 subjects for CD4 and in 8 of 8 subjects for CD8. Because allograft tissue specimens were not available, migration of donor-reactive T cells into the graft, rather than deletion, may have occurred.

In light of the paper, this sample's time point label describes: pre-transplant. Thawed unstimulated PBMCs were stained for CD3, CD4 and CD8 and FACS-sorted into CD3+CD4+ and CD3+CD8+ populations. Each of the 8 studied subjects was randomized to immunosuppression withdrawal. The Qiagen DNeasy Blood and Tissue Kit was used for isolation of genomic DNA. High-throughput TCRbeta CDR3 sequencing of frozen genomic DNA was performed by immunoSEQ, with PCR amplification, mapping, bias correction and internal controls included. The authors processed their data as follows. Only productive rearrangements were retained, and each unique TCRbeta sequence was defined by its CDR3 nucleotide sequence together with its V and J gene. Donor-reactive sequences required at least 5-fold expansion in CFSE-low cells versus unstimulated pre-transplant cells and at least 0.01% frequency. To ensure at least 90% detection power, minimum frequency thresholds were set for each subject based on that subject's lowest-template unstimulated sample. Repertoire turnover was measured by Jensen-Shannon divergence between the top 1000 TCRbeta sequences post- and pre-transplant. Two-sided Fisher's exact tests were used to test for changes in how often donor-reactive sequences were detected. TCRdb mirrors the immuneACCESS table, restricted to in-frame sequences. Some clones are absent from its copies; in checked studies, under half trace to an unresolved V gene, and the reason for the others is unknown. D and trimming were read from the DNA, whereas the V and J calls and clone size are those reported in that table. The sample yields 20,000 to 30,000 clones; 55% to 70% were counted once. The top ten hold approximately 2.9% of the sample.

Source: CD4+ T cells from blood, taken before liver transplant. This sequence was found in a human donor who received a liver transplant. Here the chain combines TRBV18 and TRBJ1-6, with TRBD1 matching 9 junction bases. At the DNA level, the sequence is TGTGCCAGCTCACTAGGGACAGGGCCGGATAATTCACCCCTCCACTTT. Translated, this gives CASSLGTGPDNSPLHF.